The 12 T cell receptor beta chains listed next were all sequenced from one sample in a study of CD8+ T cells in alopecia areata. RNA extraction was followed by reverse transcription into cDNA, which acted as the sequencing template. Profiling relied on immunoSEQ multiplex PCR, and the TCRdb table lists in-frame clones only, not all of them. The profile covers more than 250,000 clones, none occurring a single time. Sorting relied on CD4, CD8alpha, NKG2D, NKG2ACE and other markers applied to pooled cutaneous lymph node cells. Sequenced: CD4+ T cells sorted from a lymph node. These receptor sequences come from a C3H/HeJ mouse with alopecia areata. This strain has MHC haplotype H2-k.

This clone was counted at least ten times. Gene names and germline refer to mouse. The CDR3 end is not reached by the read, which stops 4 residues before it; the germline J gene fills it in. The rearrangement links TRBV17 to TRBJ1-1, with D possibly being TRBD1 (6 bases). The CDR3 runs to 15 residues. Germline V gene sequence: CDR1 MNHDT, CDR2 YYDKIL. The V gene lost 1 base and the J gene lost 4 bases, with 13 bases spanning the gap. The chain's CDR3 is CASSRGGALGTEVFF. CDR3 bases read: TGTGCTAGCAGTAGAGGGGGGGCGCTTGGCACA.

As for this clone: Mouse gene names apply. The read comes to an end 4 residues before the CDR3 does, leaving the germline J gene to fill in the end. V is TRBV19 and J is TRBJ2-7; TRBD2 matches 10 bases. Germline CDR1 and CDR2: FNHDT and SITEND (reference sequence). This CDR3 region has 14 residues. CDR3 loop: CASTGGLGIYEQYF. The CDR3 DNA, read in part, is TGTGCCAGCACCGGGGGACTGGGGATTTAT. Full variable domain (outside the CDR3, taken from reference TRBV19 and TRBJ2-7): GGIITQTPKFLIGQEGQKLTLKCQQNFNHDTMYWYRQDSGKGLRLIYYSITENDLQKGDLSEGYDASREKKSSFSLTVTSAQKNEMAVFLCASTGGLGIYEQYFGPGTRLTVL.

With regard to this clone: Mouse names are used for the genes. The read gets to within 4 residues of the CDR3 end, and the germline J gene fills in the rest. This chain uses TRBV13-1 with TRBJ2-7; D is undetermined. Germline CDR1 reads NSHNY; CDR2 reads SYGAGN. The CDR3 runs 12 residues. This chain's CDR3 is CASSEQRYEQYF. The CDR3 DNA, read in part, is TGTGCCAGCAGTGAACAAAGATAT.

Comment on this clone: Mouse gene names apply. The CDR3 end lies 4 residues beyond the end of the read and is filled in from the germline J gene. The chain links TRBV13-1 to TRBJ2-1; 7 bases line up with TRBD1. The CDR3 runs 13 residues. In germline, CDR1 is NSHNY, CDR2 SYGAGN. Incomplete CDR3 DNA: TGTGCCAGCAGTTTGACAGGGAGGGCT. This sequence encodes CASSLTGRA. The complete CDR3 protein is CASSLTGRAEQFF.

This clone has a handful of counts. Mouse names are used for the genes. From the germline J gene comes the end of the CDR3, since the read stops 4 residues before it. This sample includes further DNA sequences coding for the same CDR3. This sequence joins TRBV13-2 and TRBJ2-7, with 11 positions matching TRBD1. CDR3 length equals 14 residues. Germline V gene lookup returns CDR1 NNHNN and CDR2 SYGAGS (reference sequence). The V and J ends lost 5 bases and 3 bases, in that order; junction bases with no gene match: 4. This CDR3 reads CASGPGTGGYEQYF. The part of the CDR3 DNA that was read is TGTGCCAGCGGCCCCGGGACAGGGGGCTAT.

A note on this clone: Genes here carry mouse names. Read data end 4 residues before the CDR3 end; the end is taken from the germline J gene. This CDR3 is also generated by other DNA sequences in the sample. The rearrangement uses TRBV13-1 and TRBJ2-7; 7 nucleotides align to TRBD1. The CDR3 sequence is 13 residues long. Trimming cost V 5 bases and J 0 bases; bases outside gene matches: 2. Looked up from germline, CDR1 is NSHNY and CDR2 is SYGAGN. This CDR3 is CASRPGGSYEQYF. The sequenced CDR3 bases are TGTGCCAGCAGACCAGGGGGCTCCTAT.

Of note for this clone: Gene and germline names: mouse. Coverage ceases 4 residues before the CDR3 finishes, and the germline J gene fills in the end. Other DNA sequences in this specimen translate into the identical CDR3. The chain combines TRBV1 with TRBJ2-1, with TRBD1 identical over 9 bases. CDR3 length: 14 residues. Germline-derived CDR1 and CDR2 are NSQYPW and LRSPGD (reference sequence). The sequenced part of the CDR3 DNA is TGCACCTGCAGTGGTACAGGGGGCGGGGCT. Amino acids: CTCSGTGGGA. The whole CDR3 is CTCSGTGGGAEQFF. Full variable domain (remainder filled in from reference TRBV1 and TRBJ2-1): VTLLEQNPRWRLVPRGQAVNLRCILKNSQYPWMSWYQQDLQKQLQWLFTLRSPGDKEVKSLPGADYLATRVTDTELRLQVANMSQGRTLYCTCSGTGGGAEQFFGPGTRLTVL.

This clone was counted many times. The gene names given are mouse names. The read finishes 4 residues shy of the CDR3 end, and the germline J gene is used to complete it. The chain recombines TRBV13-1 with TRBJ1-2; no definite D call. The ends were cut back, 5 bases at V and 0 bases at J, with 8 bases in the middle. The length of the CDR3 is 13 residues. Germline values: CDR1 NSHNY, CDR2 SYGAGN. The part of the CDR3 DNA that was read is TGTGCCAGCAGAGCAGTTGCAAACTCC. This codes for CASRAVANS. The whole CDR3 sequence is CASRAVANSDYTF.

In this sample, this clone turned up a few times. Each gene name is a mouse one. The DNA ends 4 residues before the CDR3 does, and the rest of the CDR3 is filled in from the germline J gene. V is TRBV13-1 and J is TRBJ2-2; TRBD2 matches at 10 bases. CDR1 is NSHNY and CDR2 is SYGAGN in the germline V gene. Trimming took 5 bases from V and 4 from J; bases not matched to a gene: 2. The CDR3 runs 14 residues. The CDR3 is CASRGLGTTGQLYF. The sequenced part of the CDR3 DNA is TGTGCCAGCAGGGGACTGGGGACCACCGGG.

In this sample, this clone turned up a few times. Genes and germline come from the mouse. The read terminates 4 residues before the CDR3 end, so the remaining end is supplied by the germline J gene. The chain carries TRBV31 and TRBJ1-2; D gene unclear. CDR3 size: 14 residues. Germline-derived CDR1 and CDR2 are GKSSPN and SITVG. V lost 0 bases to trimming and J lost 0 bases, with 8 bases between them. CDR3 protein: CAWSLQTANSDYTF. CDR3 bases read: TGTGCCTGGAGTCTCCAAACTGCAAACTCC.

This clone appeared a few times. Any gene name here is a mouse gene name. The read ends 4 residues shy of where the CDR3 ends; the end is completed using the germline J gene. Other nucleotide sequences in the sample specify the same CDR3. This chain links TRBV13-1 with TRBJ2-3; 7 bases map to TRBD2. CDR3 length equals 16 residues. V lost 0 bases, J lost 1 base, and 5 bases stayed unmatched. CDR1 and CDR2 from the germline V gene are NSHNY and SYGAGN. The part of the CDR3 DNA that was read is TGTGCCAGCAGTGATGCCTCGGGGGGGGGTGCAGAA. Amino acid sequence: CASSDASGGGAE. The complete CDR3 reads CASSDASGGGAETLYF.

With regard to this clone: The listed genes are named as in mouse. Read coverage stops 4 residues before the CDR3 terminus; the germline J gene supplies the remainder. The chain has TRBV19 and TRBJ2-5; 8 positions agree with TRBD1. The germline CDR1 and CDR2 sequences are FNHDT and SITEND (reference sequence). The V gene end was trimmed by 5 bases and the J gene end by 1 base; junction bases not matched to a gene: 3. The CDR3 extends over 14 amino acids. The CDR3 bases that were read are TGTGCCAGCAGCGAGGACAGGGACCAAGAC. It translates to CASSEDRDQD. From start to end, the CDR3 is CASSEDRDQDTQYF.